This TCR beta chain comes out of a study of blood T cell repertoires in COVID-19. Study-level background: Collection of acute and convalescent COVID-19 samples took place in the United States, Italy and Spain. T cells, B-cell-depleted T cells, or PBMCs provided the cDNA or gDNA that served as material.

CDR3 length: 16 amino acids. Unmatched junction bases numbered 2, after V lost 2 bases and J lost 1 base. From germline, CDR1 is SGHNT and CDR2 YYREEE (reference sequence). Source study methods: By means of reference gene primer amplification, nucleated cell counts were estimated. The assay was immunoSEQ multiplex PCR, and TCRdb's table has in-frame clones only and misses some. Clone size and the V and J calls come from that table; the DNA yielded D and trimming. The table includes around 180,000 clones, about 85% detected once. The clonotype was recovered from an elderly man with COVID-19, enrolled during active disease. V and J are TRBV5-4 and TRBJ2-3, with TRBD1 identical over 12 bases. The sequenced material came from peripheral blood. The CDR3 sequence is CASSFGTGGRTDTQYF. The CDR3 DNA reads TGTGCCAGCAGCTTTGGGACAGGGGGCCGCACAGATACGCAGTATTTT. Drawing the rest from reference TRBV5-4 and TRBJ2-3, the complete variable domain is ETGVTQSPTHLIKTRGQQVTLRCSSQSGHNTVSWYQQALGQGPQFIFQYYREEENGRGNFPPRFSGLQFPNYSSELNVNALELDDSALYLCASSFGTGGRTDTQYFGPGTRLTVL.